A single sample gave rise to the 32 T cell receptor beta chains below, sequenced in a study of post-analysis software for immune sequencing data. Whole-study findings and limits: Elevated frequency relative to controls characterized four to six TRBV segments in patients, TRBV5-6, TRBV5-1 and TRBV20-1 among them.

TCR beta libraries were prepared from cDNA with unique molecular identifiers. TCRdb independently ran MiXCR on the PCR reads; one entry per CDR3 protein. This sample has 550,000 to 700,000 distinct CDR3 sequences, with around 40% found just once. No antigen is known for these receptors. The specimen was blood. The receptors shown here come from a girl aged 10-17 years with multiple sclerosis.

The chain employs TRBV7-2 and TRBJ2-7; 9 nucleotides align to TRBD2. From germline, CDR1 is SGHTA and CDR2 FQGNSA. The CDR3 is made up of 14 amino acids. J gave up 4 bases and V 5 bases, and 6 bases lay outside the gene matches. The chain's CDR3 is CASSPGLALYEQYF. In DNA, the CDR3 is TGTGCCAGCAGCCCGGGACTAGCTTTGTACGAGCAGTACTTC. Combining the CDR3 with reference TRBV7-2 and TRBJ2-7 gives the whole variable domain GAGVSQSPSNKVTEKGKDVELRCDPISGHTALYWYRQSLGQGLEFLIYFQGNSAPDKSGLPSDRFSAERTGGSVSTLTIQRTQQEDSAVYLCASSPGLALYEQYFGPGTRLTVT.

This clonotype was seen only once. The chain couples TRBV4-2 to TRBJ1-5; D is uncertain. V lost 0 bases, J lost 2 bases, and 8 bases lay in between. Germline V CDR1 and CDR2: LGHNA, YNFKEQ. The CDR3 extends over 15 amino acids. CDR3 region: CASSQEHVGNQPQHF. CDR3 DNA: TGTGCCAGCAGCCAAGAGCATGTAGGCAATCAGCCCCAGCATTTT.

The chain is built from TRBV12-3 or TRBV12-4 and TRBJ1-1; D might be TRBD1 (6 bases). The length of the CDR3 is 13 residues. Deletions cut 6 bases from V and 5 bases from J, with 13 bases between. CDR3: CASSRSGQTEAFF. The CDR3 bases are TGTGCCAGCAGCCGCTCAGGACAGACTGAAGCTTTCTTT.

The chain employs TRBV7-9 and TRBJ2-1; D might be TRBD1 or TRBD2, each matching 5 bases. The V end lost 6 bases, the J end lost 8 bases, and 11 bases lay between the germline ends. This CDR3 is built from 12 residues. Looked up from germline, CDR1 is SEHNR and CDR2 is FQNEAQ (reference sequence). CDR3 residues: CASRGTGDEQFF. The CDR3 DNA reads TGTGCCAGCAGAGGGACCGGGGATGAGCAGTTCTTC.

The chain recombines TRBV6-5 with TRBJ2-1; the D gene is possibly TRBD2 (6 bases). Trimming left V 7 bases short and J 8 bases short, with 18 bases between. This CDR3 is 14 amino acids long. Germline loops: CDR1 MNHEY, CDR2 SVGAGI. Written as DNA, the CDR3 is TGTGCCAGCACTCCGATCGGGGGAAGCCATGAGCAGTTCTTC. Translated: CASTPIGGSHEQFF.

Points on this clonotype: Germline is not matched at one junction end, which may reflect a read error. V and J are TRBV6-2 or TRBV6-3 and TRBJ2-5, with TRBD2 as a possible D gene (6 bases). The CDR3 runs 12 residues. Germline CDR1 MNHEY, CDR2 SVGEGT. As DNA, the CDR3 is TGTGCCAGCAGTTACGGCGGCGGGATAGAAGGCTTC. Protein: CASSYGGGIEGF.

This clonotype has just one count. The V call is TRBV9, the J call TRBJ1-6, with D unclear. CDR3 length: 14 amino acids. Germline V gene sequence: CDR1 SGDLS, CDR2 YYNGEE. Trimming cost V 3 bases and J 4 bases, with 8 bases left between them. The CDR3 region is CASSEQEYNSPLHF. The CDR3 DNA reads TGTGCCAGCAGCGAACAAGAATATAATTCACCCCTCCACTTT.

The gene calls are TRBV9 and TRBJ2-1; D is unclear. The germline gives CDR1 SGDLS, CDR2 YYNGEE. Trimming stripped 3 bases from V and 4 bases from J, with 14 bases between. The CDR3 totals 15 residues. CDR3 sequence: CASSGMEGPYNEQFF. In DNA, the CDR3 is TGTGCCAGCAGCGGGATGGAAGGGCCTTACAATGAGCAGTTCTTC.

This clonotype came up a few times. The chain joins TRBV29-1 to TRBJ2-4; possible D gene TRBD1, 5 bases. Between the trimmed V and J ends, which lost 4 bases and 0 bases, there was a span of 16 bases. This CDR3 region has 16 residues. Germline V gene sequence: CDR1 SQVTM, CDR2 ANQGSEA. CDR3 nucleotides: TGCAGCGTTGTACAGGATAATATCCTAGCCAAAAACATTCAGTACTTC. It is translated as CSVVQDNILAKNIQYF.

This chain uses TRBV6-1 with TRBJ2-1, with 10 bases lining up with TRBD1. The V gene end was trimmed by 7 bases and the J gene end by 7 bases; junction bases not matched to a gene: 7. The CDR3 length is 14 residues. Germline V gene lookup returns CDR1 MNHNS and CDR2 SASEGT. The CDR3 DNA reads as TGTGCCAGCACTTGGGACAGGGGAGGGAATGAGCAGTTCTTC. This sequence encodes CASTWDRGGNEQFF.

The DNA for the CDR3 is TGTGCCAGCAGCTTGGGACAGGGTTTAGATACGGCTTTCTTT. It translates to CASSLGQGLDTAFF. The rearrangement uses TRBV7-9 and TRBJ1-1, with 9 bases matching TRBD1. There are 14 residues in the CDR3. V lost 3 bases and J lost 11; bases outside the gene matches: 10. Germline CDR1 SEHNR, CDR2 FQNEAQ (reference sequence).

The chain carries TRBV7-9 and TRBJ2-5, with D possibly being TRBD1 (6 bases). Germline assignment: CDR1 SEHNR and CDR2 FQNEAQ (reference sequence). The CDR3 loop spans 15 amino acids. With 2 bases removed from V and 2 bases from J, the gap between germline ends came to 12 bases. Here the CDR3 reads CASSLTGSRQETQYF. In nucleotides, the CDR3 is TGTGCCAGCAGCTTAACAGGGAGTAGACAAGAGACCCAGTACTTC. Supplemented by reference TRBV7-9 and TRBJ2-5, the full variable domain reads DTGVSQNPRHKITKRGQNVTFRCDPISEHNRLYWYRQTLGQGPEFLTYFQNEAQLEKSRLLSDRFSAERPKGSFSTLEIQRTEQGDSAMYLCASSLTGSRQETQYFGPGTRLLVL.

V usage is TRBV6-4 and J usage is TRBJ1-6; D is ambiguous. Germline loops: CDR1 MRHNA, CDR2 SNTAGT. With 6 bases removed from V and 9 bases from J, the gap between germline ends came to 12 bases. This CDR3 spans 13 amino acids. In nucleotides, the CDR3 is TGTGCCAGCAGGGAAACCCACGGTTCACCCCTCCACTTT. Amino acid sequence: CASRETHGSPLHF.

This clonotype was detected once. A much larger clone differs from this one at a single base, so this may be a read error. This chain uses TRBV10-3 with TRBJ2-1; TRBD2 agrees at 9 bases. Trimming cost V 11 bases and J 6 bases; bases outside gene matches: 8. The germline V gene encodes CDR1 ENHRY and CDR2 SYGVKD. The CDR3 contains 13 residues. The CDR3 DNA reads TGTGCCGTCGGTTTAGCGGGAGCCAATGAGCAGTTCTTC. Amino acid sequence: CAVGLAGANEQFF.

The chain joins TRBV4-1 to TRBJ2-7, with a weak D call TRBD1 (6 bases). The V end was cut by 0 bases, the J end by 6 bases, with 15 bases between. Germline V gives CDR1 MGHRA, CDR2 YSYEKL. The CDR3 has 15 amino acids. This CDR3 reads CASSQDRRGLLEQYF. Written as DNA, the CDR3 is TGCGCCAGCAGCCAAGATCGCAGGGGCCTCCTCGAGCAGTACTTC.

The chain carries TRBV7-9 and TRBJ2-7; perhaps TRBD1 as D (6 bases). CDR3 length: 15 residues. The germline CDR1 and CDR2 sequences are SEHNR and FQNEAQ (reference sequence). Trimming shortened V by 2 bases and J by 6 bases, and 17 bases separated the two germline ends. The CDR3 is CASSLNRDPSSEQYF. The CDR3 DNA reads as TGTGCCAGCAGCTTAAACAGGGACCCATCCAGCGAGCAGTACTTC.

This clonotype has more than one count but fewer than ten. The V call is TRBV10-3, the J call TRBJ2-7; TRBD2 matches 10 bases. The J segment lost 0 bases and the V segment lost 3 bases, leaving 8 bases of the junction unmatched. Germline CDR1 and CDR2: ENHRY and SYGVKD. The CDR3 runs to 17 residues. The CDR3 coding sequence is TGTGCCATCAGTGATCCGGGGAGACTAGCGGGCTCCTACGAGCAGTACTTC. Translating it yields CAISDPGRLAGSYEQYF.

This clonotype was observed a few times. V usage is TRBV6-5 and J usage is TRBJ2-2; D call uncertain. CDR1 is MNHEY and CDR2 is SVGAGI in the germline V gene. The CDR3 runs to 13 residues. Trimming took off 7 bases at V and 7 bases at J, with 13 bases between the two ends. CDR3: CASKPAWGGELFF. CDR3 sequence (DNA): TGTGCCAGCAAACCAGCGTGGGGCGGGGAGCTGTTTTTT.

The chain links TRBV12-5 to TRBJ2-7, with TRBD2 matching over 10 bases. Germline loops: CDR1 LGHNT, CDR2 FRNRAP. CDR3 length equals 17 residues. The ends lost 0 bases at V and 3 bases at J; junction bases unmatched: 8. The CDR3 reads CASGLVAVAGGHYEQYF. In DNA, the CDR3 is TGTGCTAGTGGTTTGGTAGCAGTAGCGGGGGGCCACTACGAGCAGTACTTC.

The sample holds a few counts of this clonotype. The V call is TRBV12-3 or TRBV12-4, the J call TRBJ2-3; 8 bases are shared with TRBD1. The CDR3 covers 16 residues. The V and J ends lost 7 bases and 2 bases, in that order; junction bases with no gene match: 11. The chain's CDR3 is CASTAVTGAFTDTQYF. The CDR3 coding sequence is TGTGCCAGCACCGCCGTGACAGGGGCCTTCACAGATACGCAGTATTTT.

Many counts were recorded for this clonotype. The chain links TRBV6-5 to TRBJ1-5, with unresolved D. The CDR3 has 18 residues. The germline CDR1 and CDR2 sequences are MNHEY and SVGAGI. Between the trimmed V and J ends, which lost 0 bases and 1 base, there was a span of 16 bases. CDR3 sequence reads: CASSYSKRTPESNQPQHF. The CDR3 DNA is TGTGCCAGCAGTTACTCGAAGAGGACTCCCGAAAGCAATCAGCCCCAGCATTTT.

This chain uses TRBV12-3 or TRBV12-4 with TRBJ2-2, with no clear D. V lost 3 bases and J 4 bases, leaving 6 bases between the germline ends. The CDR3 is 13 amino acids. For the CDR3, the DNA is TGTGCCAGCAGTTTCGGGTTCACCGGGGAGCTGTTTTTT. Residues: CASSFGFTGELFF.

This clonotype was picked up a small number of times. This rearrangement joins TRBV6-1 to TRBJ2-7, with D uncertain. This CDR3 has 15 residues. The germline V gene encodes CDR1 MNHNS and CDR2 SASEGT. With 4 bases removed from V and 1 base from J, the gap between germline ends came to 14 bases. The CDR3 here is CASSVAPQYSYEQYF. The CDR3 nucleotides read TGTGCCAGCAGTGTGGCACCTCAATATTCCTACGAGCAGTACTTC.

This clonotype turned up a few times. The chain uses TRBV10-3 and TRBJ2-7, with a possible D match to TRBD2 (6 bases). CDR1 is ENHRY and CDR2 is SYGVKD in the germline V gene. V dropped 10 bases and J dropped 2 bases, with 15 bases sitting between them. CDR3 length: 13 residues. DNA for the CDR3: TGTGCCACCAAGGGACGGGGGACCTACGAGCAGTACTTC. This gives the protein CATKGRGTYEQYF.

The chain combines TRBV20-1 with TRBJ1-1; D ambiguous. This CDR3 is built from 13 residues. From germline, CDR1 is DFQATT and CDR2 SNEGSKA (reference sequence). CDR3 nucleotide sequence: TGCAGGATACAATTAGGGCTGAACACTGAAGCTTTCTTT. Translation: CRIQLGLNTEAFF.

The chain combines TRBV5-5 with TRBJ2-3; D is possibly TRBD1 or TRBD2 (5 bases each). The germline V gene encodes CDR1 SGHKS and CDR2 YYEKEE (reference sequence). Trimming pared 4 bases from V and 5 bases from J, leaving 20 bases between. This CDR3 contains 16 residues. CDR3 sequence: CASSQGTGSTGDTQYF. The CDR3 nucleotides read TGTGCCAGCAGCCAAGGGACGGGAAGTACTGGAGATACGCAGTATTTT.

The chain recombines TRBV10-2 with TRBJ1-2, with 7 bases fitting TRBD1. Germline CDR1 reads WSHSY; CDR2 reads SAAADI. The V gene end was trimmed by 10 bases and the J gene end by 4 bases; junction bases not matched to a gene: 12. The CDR3 runs to 14 residues. In nucleotides, the CDR3 is TGCGCCACTACGACAGGGCGAGGGTCCTATGGCTACACCTTC. Protein: CATTTGRGSYGYTF.

CDR3 loop: CATSKGRVSRLNSNQPQHF. CDR3 DNA sequence: TGTGCCACCAGCAAAGGGCGGGTTTCCAGATTGAATAGCAATCAGCCCCAGCATTTT. This chain links TRBV15 with TRBJ1-5; D call uncertain. The ends were cut back, 4 bases at V and 0 bases at J, with 22 bases in the middle. The CDR3 runs to 19 residues. Germline CDR1 reads LNHNV; CDR2 reads YYDKDF (reference sequence). Supplemented by reference TRBV15 and TRBJ1-5, the full variable domain reads DAMVIQNPRYQVTQFGKPVTLSCSQTLNHNVMYWYQQKSSQAPKLLFHYYDKDFNNEADTPDNFQSRRPNTSFCFLDIRSPGLGDTAMYLCATSKGRVSRLNSNQPQHFGDGTRLSIL.

This rearrangement joins TRBV7-8 to TRBJ2-7; 12 nucleotides agree with TRBD2. Germline lookup yields CDR1 SGHVS and CDR2 FQNEAQ. Trimming cost V 5 bases and J 3 bases; bases outside gene matches: 17. The CDR3 is 19 residues long. CDR3 bases: TGTGCCAGCAGCCGTCCAACTAGCGGGAGGCCTCGTGTCTTCTACGAGCAGTACTTC. Translating it yields CASSRPTSGRPRVFYEQYF.

The chain couples TRBV5-1 to TRBJ1-2; 8 bases fit TRBD1. V shed 0 bases, J shed 5 bases, and the junction held 9 bases outside the gene matches. The CDR3 length is 16 residues. In germline, CDR1 is SGHRS, CDR2 YFSETQ. The CDR3 sequence: CASSLGQGSYYYGYTF. In nucleotides, the CDR3 is TGCGCCAGCAGCTTGGGACAGGGGAGCTATTATTATGGCTACACCTTC.

The sample holds many counts of this clonotype. In DNA, the CDR3 is TGCGCCAGCAGTGAAACTAGCGGGAGCAATGAGCAGTTCTTC. Translated: CASSETSGSNEQFF. This sequence joins TRBV10-1 and TRBJ2-1, with TRBD2 matching 11 bases. The CDR3 runs to 14 residues. The germline gives CDR1 WNHNN, CDR2 SYGVQD (reference sequence). The trim removed 3 bases at V and 6 bases at J, leaving 1 base unmatched.

The chain couples TRBV9 to TRBJ1-6, with D hard to call. The CDR3 runs to 16 residues. V lost 5 bases and J lost 0, with 12 bases in between. The germline V gene has CDR1 SGDLS and CDR2 YYNGEE. CDR3 loop: CASRQEIGSYNSPLHF. Written as DNA, the CDR3 is TGTGCCAGCAGGCAGGAGATCGGCTCCTATAATTCACCCCTCCACTTT.